Below, one T cell receptor beta chain is given with its context. Its antigen is unknown. Investigators reverse transcribed all isolated RNA, so they sequenced expressed TCRB transcripts. Sequenced naive, central memory and regulatory T cell samples produced an average of about 3.57 million reads. Produced via immunoSEQ multiplex PCR; TCRdb's table is partial and in-frame only. The sample consists of approximately 150,000 clones, more than 10% of them appearing once. This record comes from a study of beta chain features in type 1 diabetes. Study outcomes and limitations: Cells with high TCR expression could be over-represented by cDNA sequencing. In the patient group, naive, central memory and Treg TCRB repertoires seemed more alike than in the healthy donor group. Across all four CD4+ subsets, people with type 1 diabetes showed modestly shorter TCRB CDR3s. Diminished insertions and augmented deletions at VDJ junctions characterized type 1 diabetes patients.

CDR3 size: 13 residues. Germline CDR1 reads PRHDT; CDR2 reads FYEKMQ (reference sequence). Trimming took off 5 bases at V and 2 bases at J, with 6 bases between the two ends. The chain recombines TRBV13 with TRBJ2-2; no clear D gene. The sequence derives from a man aged 18 to 35 with type 1 diabetes. Sample: central memory CD4+ T cells from blood. Written as DNA, the CDR3 is TGTGCCAGCAGCCAAATTAACACCGGGGAGCTGTTTTTT. It yields the protein CASSQINTGELFF.